These 17 T cell receptor beta chains share one sample of origin, sequenced in a study of blood T cell repertoires in COVID-19. TCRdb keeps only in-frame clones here, not all; method: immunoSEQ multiplex PCR. Of about 80,000 clones listed, over 70% are singletons. What was sequenced was peripheral blood. These receptor sequences come from a human donor in a cohort sampled during active COVID-19.

The chain is built from TRBV29-1 and TRBJ1-2; the D is unclear. Germline V gene data show CDR1 as SQVTM and CDR2 as ANQGSEA. This CDR3 region has 15 residues. Trimming stripped 6 bases from V and 2 bases from J, with 19 bases between. The CDR3 loop is CSVPVWEGRNYGYTF. The CDR3 DNA reads TGCAGCGTACCTGTCTGGGAGGGTAGGAACTATGGCTACACCTTC. The full variable domain, in which reference TRBV29-1 and TRBJ1-2 provide the parts outside the CDR3, is SAVISQKPSRDICQRGTSLTIQCQVDSQVTMMFWYRQQPGQSLTLIATANQGSEATYESGFVIDKFPISRPNLTFSTLTVSNMSPEDSSIYLCSVPVWEGRNYGYTFGSGTRLTVV.

This chain uses TRBV4-3 with TRBJ2-1; TRBD1 matches 7 bases. The length of the CDR3 is 16 residues. V was pared by 0 bases and J by 2 bases, with 4 bases of the junction left unmatched. Germline lookup yields CDR1 LGHNA and CDR2 YSLEER. CDR3 in DNA: TGCGCCAGCAGCCAAGATGGGACAGCAACCTACAATGAGCAGTTCTTC. It translates to CASSQDGTATYNEQFF.

This chain joins TRBV11-3 and TRBJ2-7, with D hard to call. Trimming stripped 1 base from V and 6 bases from J, with 13 bases between. CDR1 SGHNT and CDR2 YENEEA come from the germline V gene. The CDR3 loop spans 14 amino acids. CDR3 DNA: TGTGCCAGCAGCTTAGTGGGTCCGGCAGGCGAGCAGTACTTC. This gives the protein CASSLVGPAGEQYF.

J is TRBJ2-1 and V is TRBV2; the match to TRBD2 covers 9 bases. The junction had 9 bases not matched to a gene; V was cut back by 8 bases and J by 7 bases. Germline V gene sequence: CDR1 SNHLY, CDR2 FYNNEI. The CDR3 runs to 14 residues. The DNA of the CDR3 is TGTGCCAGCGGGAGGGCTAGCGGGGAGAATGAGCAGTTCTTC. Translating it yields CASGRASGENEQFF.

This chain uses TRBV7-6 with TRBJ2-1, with unresolved D. Germline loops: CDR1 SGHVS, CDR2 FNYEAQ. V was shortened by 0 bases and J by 8 bases, with 11 bases between the two germline ends. The CDR3 is made up of 14 amino acids. CDR3 sequence: CASSLAAAIDEQFF. For the CDR3, the DNA is TGTGCCAGCAGCTTAGCGGCAGCGATCGATGAGCAGTTCTTC.

J is TRBJ2-7 and V is TRBV6-5; the D gene is possibly TRBD1 (5 bases). The CDR3 consists of 12 residues. The germline V gene encodes CDR1 MNHEY and CDR2 SVGAGI. The V gene lost 10 bases and the J gene lost 2 bases, with 12 bases spanning the gap. In DNA, the CDR3 is TGTGCCACCGCGACAGCAACCTACGAGCAGTACTTC. Encoded protein: CATATATYEQYF.

V is TRBV7-3 and J is TRBJ2-5; tentatively, D is TRBD1 (6 bases). The V gene's germline CDR1 is SGHTA and CDR2 FQGTGA. The CDR3 spans 13 residues. Trimming left V 2 bases short and J 4 bases short, with 8 bases between. The CDR3 DNA reads TGTGCCAGCAGCTTAGGCAGGGGAGAGACCCAGTACTTC. It codes for CASSLGRGETQYF.

The chain combines TRBV9 with TRBJ1-2; no firm D call. The V end was cut by 4 bases, the J end by 6 bases, with 13 bases between. Germline V lookup: CDR1 SGDLS, CDR2 YYNGEE. The CDR3 loop spans 13 amino acids. The CDR3 spells CASSPSVGDGYTF. CDR3 sequence (DNA): TGTGCCAGCAGCCCTTCCGTGGGCGATGGCTACACCTTC.

This chain connects TRBV9 to TRBJ1-2, with a weak D call TRBD1 (6 bases). Looked up from germline, CDR1 is SGDLS and CDR2 is YYNGEE. The V end lost 4 bases, the J end lost 8 bases, and 21 bases lay between the germline ends. This CDR3 region has 15 residues. The CDR3 DNA is TGTGCCAGCAGCTCAAACTCCAGGGGAGATAGCGGCTACACCTTC. Its translation: CASSSNSRGDSGYTF.

The V and J genes are TRBV9 and TRBJ2-5; D perhaps matches TRBD1 (5 bases). Trimming stripped 0 bases from V and 5 bases from J, with 11 bases between. The CDR3 runs 14 residues. CDR1 is SGDLS and CDR2 is YYNGEE in the germline V gene. CDR3 sequence reads: CASSVGQMEETQYF. The CDR3 DNA is TGTGCCAGCAGCGTAGGACAGATGGAGGAGACCCAGTACTTC.

The V and J genes are TRBV14 and TRBJ1-3; possible D gene TRBD1, 6 bases. Germline V gene sequence: CDR1 SGHDN, CDR2 FVKESK. V was trimmed by 0 bases and J by 0 bases, leaving 15 bases between them. This CDR3 spans 18 amino acids. As DNA, the CDR3 is TGTGCCAGCAGCCAAGAGGCAGGGGCCTTCTTCTCTGGAAACACCATATATTTT. Residues: CASSQEAGAFFSGNTIYF.

This clone was picked up a small number of times. The rearrangement links TRBV9 to TRBJ1-5; the match to TRBD1 covers 9 bases. From germline, CDR1 is SGDLS and CDR2 YYNGEE. The CDR3 spans 15 residues. The ends lost 2 bases at V and 5 bases at J; junction bases unmatched: 5. CDR3 amino acids: CASSVGGTGYQPQHF. The CDR3 nucleotides are TGTGCCAGCAGCGTTGGGGGGACAGGGTATCAGCCCCAGCATTTT.

This chain links TRBV18 with TRBJ1-1, with D tentatively TRBD1 (5 bases). V lost 5 bases and J 2 bases, leaving 9 bases between the germline ends. This CDR3 is built from 13 residues. In germline, CDR1 is KGHSH, CDR2 LQKENI. The CDR3 here is CASSIGENTEAFF. Written as DNA, the CDR3 is TGTGCCAGCTCAATAGGGGAAAACACTGAAGCTTTCTTT.

The chain is built from TRBV9 and TRBJ2-7; 9 bases are shared with TRBD1. With 0 bases clipped from V and 2 bases from J, the junction kept 3 bases outside the gene matches. The germline CDR1 and CDR2 sequences are SGDLS and YYNGEE. The CDR3 is made up of 15 amino acids. CDR3 protein: CASSVEGTGPYEQYF. In nucleotides, the CDR3 is TGTGCCAGCAGCGTAGAAGGGACAGGGCCCTACGAGCAGTACTTC. The variable domain in full, with the rest retrieved from reference TRBV9 and TRBJ2-7, is DSGVTQTPKHLITATGQRVTLRCSPRSGDLSVYWYQQSLDQGLQFLIQYYNGEERAKGNILERFSAQQFPDLHSELNLSSLELGDSALYFCASSVEGTGPYEQYFGPGTRLTVT.

This clone showed up just a few times. The chain combines TRBV13 with TRBJ1-2; tentatively, D is TRBD1 (5 bases). Germline V gene lookup returns CDR1 PRHDT and CDR2 FYEKMQ (reference sequence). This CDR3 spans 15 amino acids. V lost 3 bases and J lost 4, with 15 bases in between. This CDR3 is CASSLRQKVIYGYTF. Here the CDR3 DNA reads TGTGCCAGCAGCTTGCGACAGAAGGTGATCTATGGCTACACCTTC.

This clone was recorded only once. The gene calls are TRBV28 and TRBJ2-3; D possibly corresponds to TRBD1 (7 bases). The CDR3 has 14 residues. Between the trimmed V and J ends, which lost 2 bases and 5 bases, there was a span of 11 bases. Germline lookup yields CDR1 MDHEN and CDR2 SYDVKM. The CDR3 is CASSLGQGGDTQYF. The CDR3 DNA is TGTGCCAGCAGTTTAGGGCAGGGGGGAGATACGCAGTATTTT.

The chain joins TRBV21-1 to TRBJ2-3; TRBD2, the table's D call, lacks a check against the DNA. TRBV21-1 is classified as a pseudogene. This CDR3 is built from 14 residues. The CDR3 bases are TGTGCCGCTCCCCCCTATCAAGCCTTGGATACGCAGTATTTT. This codes for CAAPPYQALDTQYF.